Listed below are T cell receptor beta chains from one sample, sequenced in a study of T cells in Graves' hyperthyroidism and ophthalmopathy. TCRdb itself ran the multiplex PCR reads through MiXCR, one entry per CDR3 protein. The table shows 300,000 to 450,000 distinct CDR3 sequences, with approximately 15% occurring only once. Sequencing was done on a sample of blood. Receptor source: a woman aged 18-29 years with Graves' hyperthyroidism that later progressed to Graves' ophthalmopathy. The CDR3 runs from the conserved cysteine through the conserved F or W. The D gene is left open where the match is weak. Clone size is stated in some rows and not others, as once, few, many or a class when expanded.

v_call: TRBV13
j_call: TRBJ2-7
d_call: NA
clone_size: few
cdr3_nt: TGTGCCAGCAGCCCGGGACCCCTACAGCTCTCCTACGAGCAGTACTTC
cdr3_aa: CASSPGPLQLSYEQYF

v_call: TRBV10-1
j_call: TRBJ2-3
d_call: TRBD1
clone_size: NA
cdr3_nt: TGCGCCAGCTCCCAGGGGGATGAGGTAGATACGCAGTATTTT
cdr3_aa: CASSQGDEVDTQYF

v_call: TRBV14
j_call: TRBJ2-3
d_call: TRBD2
clone_size: NA
cdr3_nt: TGTGCCAGCAGCCCGACCCTAGCGGGAGGGCGCGGTACGCAGTATTTT
cdr3_aa: CASSPTLAGGRGTQYF

v_call: TRBV3-1
j_call: TRBJ1-4
d_call: NA
clone_size: few
cdr3_nt: TGTGCCAGCAGCCAAGATCGGGGACGGGTCAATGAAAAACTGTTTTTT
cdr3_aa: CASSQDRGRVNEKLFF

v_call: TRBV28
j_call: TRBJ2-5
d_call: NA
clone_size: few
cdr3_nt: TGTGCCAGCAGGCGGACACTCTCAGAGACCCAGTACTTC
cdr3_aa: CASRRTLSETQYF

v_call: TRBV20-1
j_call: TRBJ2-2
d_call: NA
clone_size: few
cdr3_nt: TGCAGTGCTAGTGAGTCCGGGGAGCTGTTTTTT
cdr3_aa: CSASESGELFF

v_call: TRBV2
j_call: TRBJ1-2
d_call: NA
clone_size: few
cdr3_nt: TGTGCCAGCAGTGAAGTTCCCAACCCGGGAGGCTACACCTTC
cdr3_aa: CASSEVPNPGGYTF

v_call: TRBV15
j_call: TRBJ2-1
d_call: TRBD2
clone_size: few
cdr3_nt: TGTGCCACCAGCAGAGGGACTAGCGAGGAGCGGAATGAGCAGTTCTTC
cdr3_aa: CATSRGTSEERNEQFF

v_call: TRBV12-3/TRBV12-4
j_call: TRBJ1-5
d_call: NA
clone_size: many
cdr3_nt: TGTGCCAGCAGTCCCGTCCGGAGCAATCAGCCCCAGCATTTT
cdr3_aa: CASSPVRSNQPQHF

v_call: TRBV28
j_call: TRBJ2-7
d_call: NA
clone_size: NA
cdr3_nt: TGTGCCAGCAGTAAAACCAGGCGGGCGGCGCCCTACGAGCAGTACTTC
cdr3_aa: CASSKTRRAAPYEQYF

v_call: TRBV20-1
j_call: TRBJ1-6
d_call: NA
clone_size: NA
cdr3_nt: TGCAGTGCTAAAGGAGGACAGAATTCACCCCTCCACTTT
cdr3_aa: CSAKGGQNSPLHF

v_call: TRBV28
j_call: TRBJ1-3
d_call: NA
clone_size: NA
cdr3_nt: TGTGCCCGTGGACCATACTCTGGAAACACCATATATTTT
cdr3_aa: CARGPYSGNTIYF

v_call: TRBV3-1
j_call: TRBJ1-1
d_call: TRBD1
clone_size: many
cdr3_nt: TGTGCCAGCAGCCATGGACAGGGGGCATCTGAAGCTTTCTTT
cdr3_aa: CASSHGQGASEAFF

v_call: TRBV2
j_call: TRBJ2-2
d_call: NA
clone_size: NA
cdr3_nt: TGTGCCAGCAGTGAATACTTTGCGAACACCGGGGAGCTGTTTTTT
cdr3_aa: CASSEYFANTGELFF

v_call: TRBV28
j_call: TRBJ1-5
d_call: NA
clone_size: NA
cdr3_nt: TGTGCCAGCAGACGCAGCAGCAATCAGCCCCAGCATTTT
cdr3_aa: CASRRSSNQPQHF

v_call: TRBV20-1
j_call: TRBJ2-5
d_call: TRBD2
clone_size: many
cdr3_nt: TGCAGTGCTAGAGGCGGGTCTAGCGGCTTAGAGACCCAGTACTTC
cdr3_aa: CSARGGSSGLETQYF

v_call: TRBV5-4
j_call: TRBJ2-2
d_call: TRBD1
clone_size: few
cdr3_nt: TGTGCCAGCAGCCCGACAGGGAGGAACACCGGGGAGCTGTTTTTT
cdr3_aa: CASSPTGRNTGELFF

v_call: TRBV20-1
j_call: TRBJ2-5
d_call: NA
clone_size: NA
cdr3_nt: TGCAGTGCTGCGAGACTGGGGACTGAGACCCAGTACTTC
cdr3_aa: CSAARLGTETQYF

v_call: TRBV3-1
j_call: TRBJ1-1
d_call: NA
clone_size: many
cdr3_nt: TGTGCCAGCCGAAGTGCGGGGTGGAGGCGCACTGAAGCTTTCTTT
cdr3_aa: CASRSAGWRRTEAFF

v_call: TRBV2
j_call: TRBJ2-2
d_call: TRBD2
clone_size: many
cdr3_nt: TGTGCCAGCAATTTATACACTAGCGGAACTCATTCCGCCACCGGGGAGCTGTTTTTT
cdr3_aa: CASNLYTSGTHSATGELFF

v_call: TRBV20-1
j_call: TRBJ1-5
d_call: NA
clone_size: many
cdr3_nt: TGCAGTGCTAGGAGGGTGCGTAACGGGCCCCAGCATTTT
cdr3_aa: CSARRVRNGPQHF

v_call: TRBV7-3
j_call: TRBJ2-7
d_call: TRBD1
clone_size: many
cdr3_nt: TGTGCCAGCAGCTCCTGGACAGGGGTCTCCTACGAGCAGTACTTC
cdr3_aa: CASSSWTGVSYEQYF

v_call: TRBV5-5
j_call: TRBJ1-2
d_call: TRBD1
clone_size: many
cdr3_nt: TGTGCCAGCAGCACTCAGGGGGCGGACTATGGCTACACCTTC
cdr3_aa: CASSTQGADYGYTF

v_call: TRBV5-1
j_call: TRBJ1-5
d_call: NA
clone_size: few
cdr3_nt: TGCGCCAGCAGCTTGAATCGGGACGATGCTATGGCATGCAATCAGCCCCAGCATTTT
cdr3_aa: CASSLNRDDAMACNQPQHF

v_call: TRBV28
j_call: TRBJ1-1
d_call: TRBD1
clone_size: many
cdr3_nt: TGTGCCAGCAGTTCGCGACAGGGGGCCGAAACTGAAGCTTTCTTT
cdr3_aa: CASSSRQGAETEAFF

v_call: TRBV9
j_call: TRBJ1-2
d_call: TRBD1
clone_size: many
cdr3_nt: TGTGCCAGCAGGACGACAGGGCGGGATGGCTACACCTTC
cdr3_aa: CASRTTGRDGYTF

v_call: TRBV30
j_call: TRBJ1-1
d_call: NA
clone_size: few
cdr3_nt: TGTGCCTGGAGTGTACCGGGTGAAGCTTTCTTT
cdr3_aa: CAWSVPGEAFF

v_call: TRBV6-1
j_call: TRBJ2-7
d_call: TRBD1
clone_size: many
cdr3_nt: TGTGCCAGCAGCACAAGAGACAGGGGGAGCTACGAGCAGTACTTC
cdr3_aa: CASSTRDRGSYEQYF

v_call: TRBV7-3
j_call: TRBJ2-1
d_call: TRBD2
clone_size: NA
cdr3_nt: TGTGCCAGCAGCACCGTAGCGGGAGACCACAATGAGCAGTTCTTC
cdr3_aa: CASSTVAGDHNEQFF

v_call: TRBV20-1
j_call: TRBJ1-5
d_call: TRBD1
clone_size: many
cdr3_nt: TGCAGTGCCAATCTATACGGACAGGGTAGCAATCAGCCCCAGCATTTT
cdr3_aa: CSANLYGQGSNQPQHF

v_call: TRBV2
j_call: TRBJ2-7
d_call: TRBD2
clone_size: many
cdr3_nt: TGTGCCAGCAGTGGCAGACTAGCGGGAGGGGAAGTAGGTTCTGACGAGCAGTACTTC
cdr3_aa: CASSGRLAGGEVGSDEQYF

v_call: TRBV20-1
j_call: TRBJ1-3
d_call: NA
clone_size: few
cdr3_nt: TGCAGTGCCAACCCGCAGGGGCTCTCTGGAAACACCATATATTTT
cdr3_aa: CSANPQGLSGNTIYF

v_call: TRBV6-2/TRBV6-3
j_call: TRBJ2-7
d_call: NA
clone_size: few
cdr3_nt: TGTGCCAGCAGTTACTTTCAGGGCTACGAGCAGTACTTC
cdr3_aa: CASSYFQGYEQYF

v_call: TRBV5-6
j_call: TRBJ2-7
d_call: NA
clone_size: few
cdr3_nt: TGTGCCAGCAGCCGAATTAGACGGTCCTACGAGCAGTACTTC
cdr3_aa: CASSRIRRSYEQYF

v_call: TRBV9
j_call: TRBJ2-3
d_call: NA
clone_size: few
cdr3_nt: TGTGCCAGCAGCGTCTATCAGGCGAAGATGGGAGATACGCAGTATTTT
cdr3_aa: CASSVYQAKMGDTQYF

v_call: TRBV20-1
j_call: TRBJ2-7
d_call: NA
clone_size: few
cdr3_nt: TGCAGTGCTCCTGCCCCCTACGAGCAGTACTTC
cdr3_aa: CSAPAPYEQYF

v_call: TRBV10-3
j_call: TRBJ1-1
d_call: TRBD1
clone_size: many
cdr3_nt: TGTGCCATCAGTGAGTCAGGACAGGGGGGCACTGAAGCTTTCTTT
cdr3_aa: CAISESGQGGTEAFF

v_call: TRBV7-6
j_call: TRBJ2-2
d_call: NA
clone_size: NA
cdr3_nt: TGTGCCAGCACCTTTAGGGCCGCCGGGGAGCTGTTTTTT
cdr3_aa: CASTFRAAGELFF

v_call: TRBV7-2
j_call: TRBJ2-1
d_call: TRBD2
clone_size: many
cdr3_nt: TGTGCCAGCAGCCTGACTAGCGCCATAGGCTCCTACAATGAGCAGTTCTTC
cdr3_aa: CASSLTSAIGSYNEQFF

v_call: TRBV20-1
j_call: TRBJ2-7
d_call: NA
clone_size: many
cdr3_nt: TGCAGTGCTAGAGATCGTTCGACAGTTTCCCCCTACGAGCAGTACTTC
cdr3_aa: CSARDRSTVSPYEQYF

v_call: TRBV28
j_call: TRBJ1-2
d_call: TRBD1
clone_size: many
cdr3_nt: TGTGCCAGCAGTTTAAGCCCGACAGGGGTTGCTGGCTACACCTTC
cdr3_aa: CASSLSPTGVAGYTF

v_call: TRBV28
j_call: TRBJ2-7
d_call: NA
clone_size: many
cdr3_nt: TGTGCCAGCAGCTCCGACTGGATGGGAGAGCAGTACTTC
cdr3_aa: CASSSDWMGEQYF

v_call: TRBV12-3/TRBV12-4
j_call: TRBJ2-1
d_call: TRBD2
clone_size: many
cdr3_nt: TGTGCCAGCAGTTCCTCTCTAGCGGGTGGGGCCGGCAATGAGCAGTTCTTC
cdr3_aa: CASSSSLAGGAGNEQFF

v_call: TRBV27
j_call: TRBJ2-7
d_call: TRBD1
clone_size: many
cdr3_nt: TGTGCCAGCAGTTTATCGGGACAGACCCCCTACGAGCAGTACTTC
cdr3_aa: CASSLSGQTPYEQYF

v_call: TRBV7-9
j_call: TRBJ1-6
d_call: NA
clone_size: NA
cdr3_nt: TGTGCCAGCAGCTTGGCGTATTCGCCCCGCTTCACACATTCACCCCTCTACTTT
cdr3_aa: CASSLAYSPRFTHSPLYF

v_call: TRBV10-2
j_call: TRBJ1-6
d_call: NA
clone_size: NA
cdr3_nt: TGCGCCAGCAGTGGGGCTCATAATTCACCCCTCCACTTT
cdr3_aa: CASSGAHNSPLHF

v_call: TRBV2
j_call: TRBJ2-1
d_call: TRBD2
clone_size: NA
cdr3_nt: TGTGCCAGCAGTGAAGGGGGGGGACTAGCGGGAGTTGGTGAGCAGTTCTTC
cdr3_aa: CASSEGGGLAGVGEQFF

v_call: TRBV11-1
j_call: TRBJ2-1
d_call: TRBD2
clone_size: few
cdr3_nt: TGTGCCAGCAGCTTAGCAGTACTTTTGGGCGGGGGGGGTCTCAATGAGCAGTTCTTC
cdr3_aa: CASSLAVLLGGGGLNEQFF

v_call: TRBV14
j_call: TRBJ1-4
d_call: TRBD1
clone_size: few
cdr3_nt: TGTGCCAGCAGCCAACCCGGACAGGGCCAGGAAAAACTGTTTTTT
cdr3_aa: CASSQPGQGQEKLFF

v_call: TRBV2
j_call: TRBJ2-1
d_call: TRBD1
clone_size: many
cdr3_nt: TGTGCTACTGGGGCAGGGGGCGGTGAGCAGTTCTTC
cdr3_aa: CATGAGGGEQFF

v_call: TRBV5-1
j_call: TRBJ1-1
d_call: TRBD1
clone_size: many
cdr3_nt: TGCGCCAGCAGCTTGGGCGACAGGGTCGCTGAAGCTTTCTTT
cdr3_aa: CASSLGDRVAEAFF

v_call: TRBV20-1
j_call: TRBJ2-3
d_call: TRBD2
clone_size: many
cdr3_nt: TGCAGTGCTAGCAGGACTAGCGGGAGAACAGATACGCAGTATTTT
cdr3_aa: CSASRTSGRTDTQYF

v_call: TRBV2
j_call: TRBJ2-7
d_call: NA
clone_size: NA
cdr3_nt: TGTGCCAGCAGTGACCCCAGGGATTCCTACGAGCAGTACTTC
cdr3_aa: CASSDPRDSYEQYF

v_call: TRBV4-2
j_call: TRBJ2-7
d_call: NA
clone_size: NA
cdr3_nt: TGTGCCAGCAGCCAAGAGGAAGGCGGGACCGCGAGAGAGCAGTACTTC
cdr3_aa: CASSQEEGGTAREQYF